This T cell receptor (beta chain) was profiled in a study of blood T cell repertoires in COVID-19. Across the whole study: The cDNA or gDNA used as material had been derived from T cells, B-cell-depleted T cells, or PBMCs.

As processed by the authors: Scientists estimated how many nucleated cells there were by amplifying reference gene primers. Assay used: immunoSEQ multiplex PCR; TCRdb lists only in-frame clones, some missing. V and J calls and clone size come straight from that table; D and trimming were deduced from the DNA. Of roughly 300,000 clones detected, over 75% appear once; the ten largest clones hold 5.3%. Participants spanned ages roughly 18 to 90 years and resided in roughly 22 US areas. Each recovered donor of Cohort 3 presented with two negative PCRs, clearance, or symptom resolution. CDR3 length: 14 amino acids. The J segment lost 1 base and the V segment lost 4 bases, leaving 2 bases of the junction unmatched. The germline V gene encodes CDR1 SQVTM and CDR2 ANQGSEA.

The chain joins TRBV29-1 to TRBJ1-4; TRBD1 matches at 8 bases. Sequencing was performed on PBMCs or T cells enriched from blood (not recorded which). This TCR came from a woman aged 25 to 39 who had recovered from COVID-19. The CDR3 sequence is CSVVDRETNEKLFF. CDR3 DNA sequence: TGCAGCGTTGTGGACAGGGAAACTAATGAAAAACTGTTTTTT.